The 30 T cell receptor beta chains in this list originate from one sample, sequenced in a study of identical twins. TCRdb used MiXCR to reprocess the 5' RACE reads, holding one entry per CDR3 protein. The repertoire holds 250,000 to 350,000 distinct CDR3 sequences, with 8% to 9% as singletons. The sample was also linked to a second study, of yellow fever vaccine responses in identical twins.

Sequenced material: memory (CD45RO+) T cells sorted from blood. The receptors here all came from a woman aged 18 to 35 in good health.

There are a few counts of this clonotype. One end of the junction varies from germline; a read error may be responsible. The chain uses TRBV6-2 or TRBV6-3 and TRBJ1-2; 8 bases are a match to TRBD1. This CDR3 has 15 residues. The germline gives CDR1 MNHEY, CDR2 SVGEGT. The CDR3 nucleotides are TGTGCCAGCAGTTACCGAACAGGGGGAGATACCCCGTTGGACTTC. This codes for CASSYRTGGDTPLDF.

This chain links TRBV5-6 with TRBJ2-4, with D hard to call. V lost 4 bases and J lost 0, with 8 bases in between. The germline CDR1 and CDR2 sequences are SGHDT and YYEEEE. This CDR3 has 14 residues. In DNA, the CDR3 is TGTGCCAGCAGCCTCCGGGTAGCCAAAAACATTCAGTACTTC. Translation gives CASSLRVAKNIQYF.

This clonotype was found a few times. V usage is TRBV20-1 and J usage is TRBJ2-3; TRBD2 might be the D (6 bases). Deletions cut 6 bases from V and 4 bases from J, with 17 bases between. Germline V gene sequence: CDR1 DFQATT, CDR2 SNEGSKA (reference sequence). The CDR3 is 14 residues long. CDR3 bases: TGCAGTGCGTGGGTCGGGGGAGGTTCAGATACGCAGTATTTT. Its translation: CSAWVGGGSDTQYF.

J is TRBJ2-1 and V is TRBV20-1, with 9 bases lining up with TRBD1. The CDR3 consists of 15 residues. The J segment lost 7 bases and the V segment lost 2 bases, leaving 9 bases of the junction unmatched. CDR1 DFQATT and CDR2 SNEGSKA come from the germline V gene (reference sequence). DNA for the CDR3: TGCAGTGCTAGAATCGGGACAGGGTTAGGAAATGAGCAGTTCTTC. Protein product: CSARIGTGLGNEQFF.

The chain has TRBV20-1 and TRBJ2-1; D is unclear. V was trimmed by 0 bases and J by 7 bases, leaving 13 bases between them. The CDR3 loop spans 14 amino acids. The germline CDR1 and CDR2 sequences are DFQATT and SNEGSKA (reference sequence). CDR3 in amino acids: CSARDWDDVNEQFF. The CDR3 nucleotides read TGCAGTGCTAGAGATTGGGATGATGTGAATGAGCAGTTCTTC.

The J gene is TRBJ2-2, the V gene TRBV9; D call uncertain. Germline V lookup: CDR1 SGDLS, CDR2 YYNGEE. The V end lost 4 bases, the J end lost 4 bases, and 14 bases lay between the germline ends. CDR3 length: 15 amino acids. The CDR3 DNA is TGTGCCAGCAGCCCCTATCAAGGCGGCACCGGGGAGCTGTTTTTT. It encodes CASSPYQGGTGELFF.

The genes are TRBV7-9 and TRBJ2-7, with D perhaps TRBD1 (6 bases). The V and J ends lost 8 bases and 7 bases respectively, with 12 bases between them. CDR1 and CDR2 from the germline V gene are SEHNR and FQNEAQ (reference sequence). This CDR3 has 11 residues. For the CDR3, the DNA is TGTGCCAGCGGGTGGACAGCTGAGCAGTACTTC. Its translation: CASGWTAEQYF. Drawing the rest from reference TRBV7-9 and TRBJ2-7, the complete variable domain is DTGVSQNPRHKITKRGQNVTFRCDPISEHNRLYWYRQTLGQGPEFLTYFQNEAQLEKSRLLSDRFSAERPKGSFSTLEIQRTEQGDSAMYLCASGWTAEQYFGPGTRLTVT.

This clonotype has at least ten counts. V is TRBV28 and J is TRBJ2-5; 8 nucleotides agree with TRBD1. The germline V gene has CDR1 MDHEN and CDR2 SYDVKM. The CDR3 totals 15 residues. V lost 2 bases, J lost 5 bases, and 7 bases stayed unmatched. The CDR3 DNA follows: TGTGCCAGCAGTTTAGGACAGGGAAGGATGGAGACCCAGTACTTC. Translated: CASSLGQGRMETQYF.

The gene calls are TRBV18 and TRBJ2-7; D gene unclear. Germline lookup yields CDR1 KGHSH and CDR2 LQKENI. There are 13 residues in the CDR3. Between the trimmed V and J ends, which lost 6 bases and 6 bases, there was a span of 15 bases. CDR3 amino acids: CASSLGSRPEQYV. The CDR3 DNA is TGTGCCAGCTCCCTAGGATCTAGGCCCGAGCAGTACGTC.

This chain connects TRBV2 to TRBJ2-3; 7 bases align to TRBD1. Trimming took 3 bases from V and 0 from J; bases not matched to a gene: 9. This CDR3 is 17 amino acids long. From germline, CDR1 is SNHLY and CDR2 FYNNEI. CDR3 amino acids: CASSDPSTGASTDTQYF. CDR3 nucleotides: TGTGCCAGCAGTGACCCCTCAACAGGGGCTAGCACAGATACGCAGTATTTT.

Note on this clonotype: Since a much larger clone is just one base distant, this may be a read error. CDR3 region: CCARLQALGYNSPLHF. The CDR3 DNA sequence: TGCTGTGCTAGACTACAGGCCCTTGGCTATAATTCACCCCTCCACTTT. J is TRBJ1-6 and V is TRBV20-1, with D perhaps TRBD1 (5 bases). In germline, CDR1 is DFQATT, CDR2 SNEGSKA (reference sequence). This CDR3 contains 16 residues.

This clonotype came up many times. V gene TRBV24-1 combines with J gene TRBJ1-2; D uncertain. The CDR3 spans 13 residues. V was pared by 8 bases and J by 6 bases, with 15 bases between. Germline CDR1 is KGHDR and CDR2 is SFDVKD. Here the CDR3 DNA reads TGTGCCACCACCAGGCGGGATCGGGATGGCTACACCTTC. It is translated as CATTRRDRDGYTF.

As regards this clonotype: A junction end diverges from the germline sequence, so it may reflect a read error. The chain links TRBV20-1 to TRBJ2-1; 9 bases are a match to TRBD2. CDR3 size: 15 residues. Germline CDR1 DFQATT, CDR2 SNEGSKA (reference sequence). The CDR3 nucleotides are TGCTGTGCTACCCCCGTAGCGGGGGTGAACAATGAGCAGTTCTTC. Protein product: CCATPVAGVNNEQFF.

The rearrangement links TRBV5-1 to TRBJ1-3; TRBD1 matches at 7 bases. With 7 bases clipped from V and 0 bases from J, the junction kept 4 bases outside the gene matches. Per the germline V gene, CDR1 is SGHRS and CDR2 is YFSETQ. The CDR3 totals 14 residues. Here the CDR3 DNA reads TGCGCCAGCGGGGACAGCCACTCTGGAAACACCATATATTTT. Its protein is CASGDSHSGNTIYF.

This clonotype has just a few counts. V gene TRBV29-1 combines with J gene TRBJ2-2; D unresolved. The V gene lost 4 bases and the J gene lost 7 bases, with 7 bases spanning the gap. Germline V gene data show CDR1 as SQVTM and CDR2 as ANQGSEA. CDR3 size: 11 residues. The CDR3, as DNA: TGCAGCGTTGGAGCAGTCGGGGAGCTGTTTTTT. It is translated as CSVGAVGELFF.

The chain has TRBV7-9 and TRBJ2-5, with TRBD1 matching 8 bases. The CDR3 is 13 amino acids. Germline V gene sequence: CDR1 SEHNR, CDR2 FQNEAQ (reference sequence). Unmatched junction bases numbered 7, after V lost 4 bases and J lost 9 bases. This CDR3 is CASSSQDREAQYF. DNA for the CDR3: TGTGCCAGCAGCTCCCAGGACAGGGAAGCCCAGTACTTC.

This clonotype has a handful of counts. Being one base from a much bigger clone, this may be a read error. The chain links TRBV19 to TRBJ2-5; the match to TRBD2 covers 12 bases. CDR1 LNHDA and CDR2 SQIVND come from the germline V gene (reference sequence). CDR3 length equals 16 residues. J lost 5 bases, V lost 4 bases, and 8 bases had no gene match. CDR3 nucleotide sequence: TGTGCCAGTAGTAATAGAGGACTAGCGGGATACGAGACCCAGTACTTC. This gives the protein CASSNRGLAGYETQYF. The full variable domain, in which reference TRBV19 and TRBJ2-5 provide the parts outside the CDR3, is DGGITQSPKYLFRKEGQNVTLSCEQNLNHDAMYWYRQDPGQGLRLIYYSQIVNDFQKGDIAEGYSVSREKKESFPLTVTSAQKNPTAFYLCASSNRGLAGYETQYFGPGTRLLVL.

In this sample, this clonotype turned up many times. For the CDR3, the DNA is TGTGCCAGCAGCCGGTCTCCTAGCACAGATACGCAGTATTTT. It is translated as CASSRSPSTDTQYF. This chain uses TRBV7-9 with TRBJ2-3; D gene unclear. Between the trimmed V and J ends, which lost 5 bases and 0 bases, there was a span of 9 bases. Germline V gives CDR1 SEHNR, CDR2 FQNEAQ (reference sequence). This CDR3 has 14 amino acids. Filled out from reference TRBV7-9 and TRBJ2-3, the complete variable domain reads DTGVSQNPRHKITKRGQNVTFRCDPISEHNRLYWYRQTLGQGPEFLTYFQNEAQLEKSRLLSDRFSAERPKGSFSTLEIQRTEQGDSAMYLCASSRSPSTDTQYFGPGTRLTVL.

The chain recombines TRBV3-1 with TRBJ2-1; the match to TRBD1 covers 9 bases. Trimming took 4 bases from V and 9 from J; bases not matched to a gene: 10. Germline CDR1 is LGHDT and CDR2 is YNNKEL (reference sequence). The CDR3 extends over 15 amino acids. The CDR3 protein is CASSLGQGGMGEQFF. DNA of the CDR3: TGTGCCAGCAGCCTGGGACAGGGAGGGATGGGTGAGCAGTTCTTC.

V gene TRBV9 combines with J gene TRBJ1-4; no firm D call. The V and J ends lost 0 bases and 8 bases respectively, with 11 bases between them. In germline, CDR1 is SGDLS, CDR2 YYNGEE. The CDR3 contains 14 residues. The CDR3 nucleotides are TGTGCCAGCAGCGTAGGACCTTTCGGCGAAAAACTGTTTTTT. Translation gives CASSVGPFGEKLFF.

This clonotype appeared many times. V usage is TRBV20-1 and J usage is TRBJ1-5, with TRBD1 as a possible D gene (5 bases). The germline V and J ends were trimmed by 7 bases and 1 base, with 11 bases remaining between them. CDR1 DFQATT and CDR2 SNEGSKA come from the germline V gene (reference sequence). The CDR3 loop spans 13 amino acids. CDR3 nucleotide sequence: TGCAGTGGGGCGCGACAGAGCAATCAGCCCCAGCATTTT. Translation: CSGARQSNQPQHF.

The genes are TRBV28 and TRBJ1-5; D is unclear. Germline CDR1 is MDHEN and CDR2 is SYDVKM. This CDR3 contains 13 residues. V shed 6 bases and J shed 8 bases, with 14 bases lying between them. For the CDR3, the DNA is TGTGCCAGCAGGAGGACCCTCGGGGAGCCCCAGCATTTT. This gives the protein CASRRTLGEPQHF.

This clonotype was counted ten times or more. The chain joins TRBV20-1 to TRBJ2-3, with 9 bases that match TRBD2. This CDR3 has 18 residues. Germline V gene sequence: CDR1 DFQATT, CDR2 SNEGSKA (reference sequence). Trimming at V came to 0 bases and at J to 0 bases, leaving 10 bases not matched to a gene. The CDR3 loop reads CSARDIARLAASTDTQYF. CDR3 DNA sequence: TGCAGTGCTAGAGATATCGCGAGACTAGCGGCTAGCACAGATACGCAGTATTTT.

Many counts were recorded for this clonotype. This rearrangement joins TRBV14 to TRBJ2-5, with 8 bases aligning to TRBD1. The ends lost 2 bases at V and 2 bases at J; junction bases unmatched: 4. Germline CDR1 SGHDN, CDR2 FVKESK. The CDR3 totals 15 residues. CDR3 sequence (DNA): TGTGCCAGCAGCCAACACCGGGACAGGCAAGAGACCCAGTACTTC. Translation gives CASSQHRDRQETQYF.

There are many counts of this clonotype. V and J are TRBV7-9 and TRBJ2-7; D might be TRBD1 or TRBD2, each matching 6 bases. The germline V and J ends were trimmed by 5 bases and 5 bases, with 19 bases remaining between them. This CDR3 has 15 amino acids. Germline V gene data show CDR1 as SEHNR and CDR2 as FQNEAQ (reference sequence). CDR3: CASSPKGDSSHEQYF. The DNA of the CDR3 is TGTGCCAGCAGCCCAAAGGGGGACTCTTCCCACGAGCAGTACTTC.

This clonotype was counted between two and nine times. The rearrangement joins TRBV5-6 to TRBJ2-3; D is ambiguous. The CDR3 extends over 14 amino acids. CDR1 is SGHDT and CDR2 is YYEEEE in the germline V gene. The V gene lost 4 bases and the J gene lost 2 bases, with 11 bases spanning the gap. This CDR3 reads CASSPVTNTDTQYF. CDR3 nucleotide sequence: TGTGCCAGCAGCCCCGTGACGAACACAGATACGCAGTATTTT.

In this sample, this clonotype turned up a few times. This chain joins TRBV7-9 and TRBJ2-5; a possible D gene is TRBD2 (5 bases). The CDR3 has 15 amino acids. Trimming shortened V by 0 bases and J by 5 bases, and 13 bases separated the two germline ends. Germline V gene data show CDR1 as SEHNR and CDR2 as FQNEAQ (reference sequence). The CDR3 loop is CASSLARSPGETQYF. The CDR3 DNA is TGTGCCAGCAGCTTAGCGCGCAGTCCGGGGGAGACCCAGTACTTC.

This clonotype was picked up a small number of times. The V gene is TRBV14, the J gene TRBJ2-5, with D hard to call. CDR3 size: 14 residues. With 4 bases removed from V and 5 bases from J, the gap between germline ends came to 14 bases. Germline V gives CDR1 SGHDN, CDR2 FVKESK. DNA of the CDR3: TGTGCCAGCAGCCGCTTTAGTTCTGTGGAGACCCAGTACTTC. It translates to CASSRFSSVETQYF.

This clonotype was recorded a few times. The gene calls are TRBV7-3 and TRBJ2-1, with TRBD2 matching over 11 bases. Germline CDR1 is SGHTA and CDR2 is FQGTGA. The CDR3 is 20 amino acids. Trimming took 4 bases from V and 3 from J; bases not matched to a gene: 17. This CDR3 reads CASSSIATSGRGLGYNEQFF. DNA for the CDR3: TGTGCCAGCAGCTCGATAGCCACTAGCGGGAGAGGGTTGGGCTACAATGAGCAGTTCTTC.

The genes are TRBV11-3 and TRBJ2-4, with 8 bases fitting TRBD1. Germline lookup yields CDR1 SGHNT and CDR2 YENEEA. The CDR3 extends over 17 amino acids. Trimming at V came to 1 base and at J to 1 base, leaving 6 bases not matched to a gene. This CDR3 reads CASSLVGQGNAKNIQYF. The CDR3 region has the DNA TGTGCCAGCAGCTTAGTAGGACAGGGCAATGCCAAAAACATTCAGTACTTC.